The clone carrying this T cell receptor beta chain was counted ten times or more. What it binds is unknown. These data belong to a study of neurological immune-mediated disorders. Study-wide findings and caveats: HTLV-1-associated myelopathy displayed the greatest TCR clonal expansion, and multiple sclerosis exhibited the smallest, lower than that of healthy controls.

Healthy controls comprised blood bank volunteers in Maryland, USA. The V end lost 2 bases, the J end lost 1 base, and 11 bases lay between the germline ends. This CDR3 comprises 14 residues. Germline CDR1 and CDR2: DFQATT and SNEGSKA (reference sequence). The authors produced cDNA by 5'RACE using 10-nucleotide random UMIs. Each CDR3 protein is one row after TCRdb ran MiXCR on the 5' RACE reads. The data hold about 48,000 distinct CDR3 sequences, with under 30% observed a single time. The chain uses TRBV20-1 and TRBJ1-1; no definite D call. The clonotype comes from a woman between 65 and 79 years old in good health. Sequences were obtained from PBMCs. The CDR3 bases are TGCAGTGCTAGATTGGGTTCGGGGAACACTGAAGCTTTCTTT. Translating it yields CSARLGSGNTEAFF.